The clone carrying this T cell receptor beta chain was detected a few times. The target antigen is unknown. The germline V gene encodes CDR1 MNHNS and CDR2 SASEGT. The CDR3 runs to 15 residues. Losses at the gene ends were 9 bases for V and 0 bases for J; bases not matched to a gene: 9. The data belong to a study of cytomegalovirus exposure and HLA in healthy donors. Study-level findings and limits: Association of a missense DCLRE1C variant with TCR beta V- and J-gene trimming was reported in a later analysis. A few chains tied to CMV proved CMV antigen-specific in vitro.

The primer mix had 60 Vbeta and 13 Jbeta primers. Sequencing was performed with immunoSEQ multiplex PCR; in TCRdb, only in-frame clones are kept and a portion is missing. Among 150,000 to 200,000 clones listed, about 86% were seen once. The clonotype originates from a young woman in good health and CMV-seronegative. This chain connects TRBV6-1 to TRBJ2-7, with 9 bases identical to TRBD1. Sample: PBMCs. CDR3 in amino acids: CASRRSGQGSYEQYF. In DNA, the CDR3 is TGTGCCAGTCGCCGGTCGGGACAGGGCTCCTACGAGCAGTACTTC.